What follows are 13 T cell receptor beta chains derived from one specimen sequenced in a study of shared clonotypes between healthy human individuals. Assay: immunoSEQ multiplex PCR; the TCRdb copy retains only in-frame clones and omits some. Found here are some 1 million clones, around four fifths of them singletons; the top ten hold approximately 1.5%. Sequenced: memory CD4+ T cells sorted from blood. Specified subset: CD45RA-negative fraction. The receptor source for this set is a man younger than 30 in good health.

Notes on this clone: Distinct nucleotide sequences in the sample also encode this CDR3. The J gene is TRBJ1-1, the V gene TRBV11-2; tentative D call: TRBD1 (5 bases). The CDR3 has 13 amino acids. V lost 5 bases, J lost 1 base, and 8 bases lay in between. Germline CDR1 SGHAT, CDR2 FQNNGV. CDR3: CASSLGQNTEAFF. DNA for the CDR3: TGTGCCAGCAGCCTCGGACAGAACACTGAAGCTTTCTTT.

This chain connects TRBV6-1 to TRBJ2-1; the D gene is possibly TRBD2 (6 bases). The V end was cut by 7 bases, the J end by 0 bases, with 13 bases between. The germline gives CDR1 MNHNS, CDR2 SASEGT. CDR3 size: 15 residues. CDR3: CASMSRGNSYNEQFF. CDR3 sequence (DNA): TGTGCCAGCATGTCGCGCGGGAACTCCTACAATGAGCAGTTCTTC.

In regard to this clone: Within the sample, other DNA sequences also encode this same CDR3. J is TRBJ1-2 and V is TRBV7-2, with D uncertain. Trimming pared 6 bases from V and 2 bases from J, leaving 7 bases between. Germline CDR1 and CDR2: SGHTA and FQGNSA. CDR3 length: 12 amino acids. The CDR3 loop reads CASSSDNYGYTF. The DNA for the CDR3 is TGTGCCAGCAGTTCGGACAACTATGGCTACACCTTC.

The CDR3: CASSQDGTTNYGYTF. For the CDR3, the DNA is TGCGCCAGCAGCCAAGATGGGACAACAAACTATGGCTACACCTTC. This chain connects TRBV4-1 to TRBJ1-2; TRBD1 is a possible D gene (6 bases). Trimming shortened V by 0 bases and J by 2 bases, and 10 bases separated the two germline ends. The V gene's germline CDR1 is MGHRA and CDR2 YSYEKL. There are 15 residues in the CDR3.

The chain has TRBV5-1 and TRBJ2-5, with 8 bases matching TRBD2. This CDR3 is built from 15 residues. CDR1 is SGHRS, CDR2 YFSETQ, per germline. The V and J ends lost 0 bases and 4 bases, in that order; junction bases with no gene match: 5. CDR3: CASSLGSSGLETQYF. CDR3 coding DNA: TGCGCCAGCAGCTTGGGGTCTAGCGGGTTAGAGACCCAGTACTTC.

The V and J genes are TRBV7-3 and TRBJ2-1; unclear D gene. CDR3 size: 14 residues. V lost 2 bases and J lost 6, with 11 bases in between. The germline V gene has CDR1 SGHTA and CDR2 FQGTGA. This CDR3 is CASSLDPRTNEQFF. In nucleotides, the CDR3 is TGTGCCAGCAGCTTAGACCCAAGGACCAATGAGCAGTTCTTC.

This sequence joins TRBV5-1 and TRBJ2-3; TRBD2 aligns across 10 bases. The ends lost 4 bases at V and 3 bases at J; junction bases unmatched: 8. The V gene's germline CDR1 is SGHRS and CDR2 YFSETQ. The CDR3 spans 16 residues. This CDR3 reads CASSPSLAGETDTQYF. CDR3 nucleotide sequence: TGCGCCAGCAGCCCTTCTCTAGCGGGAGAGACAGATACGCAGTATTTT.

The chain employs TRBV5-4 and TRBJ2-7; 9 bases match TRBD1. Germline V CDR1 and CDR2: SGHNT, YYREEE (reference sequence). The CDR3 totals 14 residues. The V gene end was trimmed by 5 bases and the J gene end by 1 base; junction bases not matched to a gene: 4. Here the CDR3 reads CASRRDRVSYEQYF. As DNA, the CDR3 is TGTGCCAGCAGACGGGACAGGGTTTCCTACGAGCAGTACTTC.

This clone was picked up one time. V usage is TRBV28 and J usage is TRBJ1-2; the match to TRBD1 covers 8 bases. The CDR3 is 16 residues long. The V segment lost 4 bases and the J segment 1 base; nucleotides outside the gene matches: 8. Germline assignment: CDR1 MDHEN and CDR2 SYDVKM. The CDR3: CASSSRGQGGNYGYTF. The CDR3 region has the DNA TGTGCCAGCAGTTCCCGCGGACAGGGAGGTAACTATGGCTACACCTTC.

J is TRBJ2-7 and V is TRBV7-2, with D perhaps matching TRBD1 (5 bases). Per germline, CDR1 SGHTA and CDR2 FQGNSA. V gave up 0 bases and J gave up 4 bases, with 10 bases separating them. This CDR3 is built from 14 residues. CDR3 loop: CASSLAGQGYEQYF. CDR3 in DNA: TGTGCCAGCAGCTTAGCTGGACAAGGTTACGAGCAGTACTTC.

This chain connects TRBV10-3 to TRBJ2-7; no firm D call. Per the germline V gene, CDR1 is ENHRY and CDR2 is SYGVKD. The CDR3 loop spans 13 amino acids. Deletions cut 8 bases from V and 0 bases from J, with 11 bases between. In DNA, the CDR3 is TGTGCCATCCGCCCAGACCCCTCCTACGAGCAGTACTTC. It codes for CAIRPDPSYEQYF.

As for this clone: Other DNA sequences of this sample code for an identical CDR3. V is TRBV18 and J is TRBJ2-5; 7 positions match TRBD1. The V gene end was trimmed by 1 base and the J gene end by 1 base; junction bases not matched to a gene: 0. The CDR3 has 14 amino acids. Germline lookup yields CDR1 KGHSH and CDR2 LQKENI. The chain's CDR3 is CASSPRDSQETQYF. The CDR3 DNA reads TGTGCCAGCTCACCACGGGACAGCCAAGAGACCCAGTACTTC.

This sequence joins TRBV5-1 and TRBJ1-1; D unresolved. Trimming pared 0 bases from V and 8 bases from J, leaving 11 bases between. This CDR3 spans 13 amino acids. The germline V gene encodes CDR1 SGHRS and CDR2 YFSETQ. The CDR3 is CASSLGSQNEAFF. The CDR3 coding sequence is TGCGCCAGCAGCTTGGGGTCACAAAACGAAGCTTTCTTT.